These 24 T cell receptor beta chains came from one sample sequenced in a study of CD8 T cells in ankylosing spondylitis. TCRdb fed the 5' RACE reads into MiXCR, producing one record per CDR3 protein. The data hold around 90,000 distinct CDR3 sequences, with more than 25% observed a single time. Sequencing was performed on blood, either unsorted or a sorted T cell fraction (not recorded which). The source is a male donor with ankylosing spondylitis or in good health (not recorded which).

This clonotype turned up a few times. The chain couples TRBV5-1 to TRBJ2-4, with D possibly matching TRBD1 (5 bases). The V end was cut by 1 base, the J end by 7 bases, with 15 bases between. CDR1 is SGHRS and CDR2 is YFSETQ in the germline V gene. This CDR3 is built from 15 residues. CDR3 nucleotides: TGCGCCAGCAGCTTGCGTAGTACAGGTAGCAACATTCAGTACTTC. This sequence encodes CASSLRSTGSNIQYF.

This clonotype was recorded many times. This rearrangement joins TRBV20-1 to TRBJ2-3, with D unclear. V was trimmed by 3 bases and J by 6 bases, leaving 4 bases between them. The germline CDR1 and CDR2 sequences are DFQATT and SNEGSKA (reference sequence). The CDR3 is 10 residues long. The CDR3 loop is CSASVDTQYF. DNA for the CDR3: TGCAGTGCTAGTGTCGATACGCAGTATTTT.

This chain links TRBV5-5 with TRBJ2-2; 7 nucleotides agree with TRBD1. The CDR3 has 14 residues. Unmatched junction bases numbered 4, after V lost 5 bases and J lost 3 bases. Germline-derived CDR1 and CDR2 are SGHKS and YYEKEE (reference sequence). Written as DNA, the CDR3 is TGTGCCAGCAGGCCCAGGGGGTACACCGGGGAGCTGTTTTTT. Translation: CASRPRGYTGELFF.

This clonotype was counted only a few times. It is unclear where the CDR3 begins or ends on the DNA, so no DNA is shown, and the CDR3 is as TCRdb lists it. The chain couples TRBV12-3 or TRBV12-4 to TRBJ2-1; the table's D call, TRBD1, was not checked against the DNA. With termini counted, the CDR3 has 13 amino acids. Here the CDR3 reads CASSWGRGTGDVF.

This clonotype has more than one count but fewer than ten. V and J are TRBV7-8 and TRBJ2-1; D is perhaps TRBD2 (5 bases). Germline CDR1 and CDR2: SGHVS and FQNEAQ. Deletions cut 2 bases from V and 5 bases from J, with 13 bases between. The CDR3 has 15 residues. CDR3 bases: TGTGCCAGCAGCTTAAGTCTAAGCGGCCACAATGAGCAGTTCTTC. Protein: CASSLSLSGHNEQFF.

The chain combines TRBV6-5 with TRBJ1-2; D perhaps matches TRBD1 (6 bases). This CDR3 has 15 residues. The germline V gene has CDR1 MNHEY and CDR2 SVGAGI. Trimming left V 0 bases short and J 4 bases short, with 12 bases between. DNA for the CDR3: TGTGCCAGCAGTTACTCGCCAGGGGTGGTCTATGGCTACACCTTC. As protein: CASSYSPGVVYGYTF.

This clonotype has a handful of counts. V is TRBV20-1 and J is TRBJ2-3, with 8 positions matching TRBD1. The CDR3 runs 14 residues. CDR1 is DFQATT, CDR2 SNEGSKA, per germline (reference sequence). V trimming: 2 bases; J trimming: 4 bases; junction bases outside the gene matches: 5. This chain's CDR3 is CSARKGQGPDTQYF. The CDR3 DNA reads as TGCAGTGCTAGAAAAGGACAGGGCCCAGATACGCAGTATTTT.

This clonotype has just one count. The CDR3 is CASSPGTGGYQQYF. CDR3 coding DNA: TGTGCCAGCTCACCCGGGACAGGGGGCTATCAGCAGTACTTC. This chain uses TRBV18 with TRBJ2-7; TRBD1 matches 12 bases. CDR1 and CDR2 (germline): KGHSH, LQKENI. The CDR3 has 14 residues. J gave up 8 bases and V 3 bases, and 5 bases lay outside the gene matches.

Ten or more counts support this clonotype. The chain combines TRBV7-9 with TRBJ1-5; the D is unclear. This CDR3 is 14 amino acids long. Trimming left V 3 bases short and J 3 bases short, with 9 bases between. Per the germline V gene, CDR1 is SEHNR and CDR2 is FQNEAQ (reference sequence). CDR3 DNA: TGTGCCAGCAGCTTCGGCGGCCTCAATCAGCCCCAGCATTTT. Translation: CASSFGGLNQPQHF. The variable domain in full, completed from reference TRBV7-9 and TRBJ1-5, reads DTGVSQNPRHKITKRGQNVTFRCDPISEHNRLYWYRQTLGQGPEFLTYFQNEAQLEKSRLLSDRFSAERPKGSFSTLEIQRTEQGDSAMYLCASSFGGLNQPQHFGDGTRLSIL.

The V and J genes are TRBV5-1 and TRBJ2-3, with 9 bases matching TRBD1. Per the germline V gene, CDR1 is SGHRS and CDR2 is YFSETQ. After removal of 4 bases from V and 0 bases from J, the junction contained 3 bases not matched to a gene. The length of the CDR3 is 15 residues. DNA of the CDR3: TGCGCCAGCAGCGTCGGGACAGGGAGCACAGATACGCAGTATTTT. Translation: CASSVGTGSTDTQYF. The full variable domain, its missing parts supplied by reference TRBV5-1 and TRBJ2-3, is KAGVTQTPRYLIKTRGQQVTLSCSPISGHRSVSWYQQTPGQGLQFLFEYFSETQRNKGNFPGRFSGRQFSNSRSEMNVSTLELGDSALYLCASSVGTGSTDTQYFGPGTRLTVL.

V is TRBV13 and J is TRBJ1-2; no reliable D call. In germline, CDR1 is PRHDT, CDR2 FYEKMQ (reference sequence). The CDR3 loop spans 15 amino acids. The ends were cut back, 1 base at V and 6 bases at J, with 15 bases in the middle. In DNA form, the CDR3 reads TGTGCCAGCAGCTTAGTGGGGTCAAGGGCAGATGGCTACACCTTC. It codes for CASSLVGSRADGYTF.

This clonotype was seen just once. The J gene is TRBJ2-2, the V gene TRBV27; D ambiguous. The CDR3 loop spans 16 amino acids. Germline CDR1 and CDR2: MNHEY and SMNVEV (reference sequence). Trimming cost V 4 bases and J 0 bases, with 12 bases left between them. CDR3 sequence reads: CASSSRAPPNTGELFF. In DNA, the CDR3 is TGTGCCAGCAGTTCCCGGGCCCCACCGAACACCGGGGAGCTGTTTTTT.

In its sample, this clonotype was seen a few times. This chain joins TRBV4-1 and TRBJ2-3; 7 bases fit TRBD2. Germline loops: CDR1 MGHRA, CDR2 YSYEKL. J gave up 2 bases and V 4 bases, and 3 bases lay outside the gene matches. The CDR3 extends over 14 amino acids. CDR3 in amino acids: CASSLGTTTDTQYF. The CDR3 coding sequence is TGCGCCAGCAGCCTAGGGACTACCACAGATACGCAGTATTTT.

As to this clonotype: The junction shows a germline mismatch at one end, possibly a read error. The chain couples TRBV7-7 to TRBJ2-7, with D unclear. CDR1 is SSHAT and CDR2 is FNYEAQ in the germline V gene (reference sequence). The CDR3 length is 14 residues. CDR3 sequence: CASSLDTESREQYF. The CDR3 DNA reads TGTGCTAGCAGCTTAGACACAGAAAGTAGGGAGCAGTACTTC. The full variable domain, with the rest looked up from reference TRBV7-7 and TRBJ2-7, is GAGVSQSPRYKVTKRGQDVTLRCDPISSHATLYWYQQALGQGPEFLTYFNYEAQPDKSGLPSDRFSAERPEGSISTLTIQRTEQRDSAMYRCASSLDTESREQYFGPGTRLTVT.

This clonotype was recorded once. The chain combines TRBV5-1 with TRBJ2-1; D might be TRBD1 or TRBD2, each matching 5 bases. Germline CDR1 and CDR2: SGHRS and YFSETQ. Trimming stripped 3 bases from V and 6 bases from J, with 19 bases between. CDR3 length: 16 amino acids. The CDR3 coding sequence is TGCGCCAGCAGCTGGGGCGAGGGTGGAGCGAGCAATGAGCAGTTCTTC. Translated, it gives CASSWGEGGASNEQFF.

The rearrangement uses TRBV5-6 and TRBJ1-6, with 11 nucleotides matching TRBD1. Unmatched junction bases numbered 2, after V lost 3 bases and J lost 0 bases. The CDR3 extends over 17 amino acids. Germline V gives CDR1 SGHDT, CDR2 YYEEEE. DNA for the CDR3: TGTGCCAGCAGCTACGGGACAGGGGGCTCCTATAATTCACCCCTCCACTTT. Protein: CASSYGTGGSYNSPLHF. Using reference TRBV5-6 and TRBJ1-6 for the parts outside the CDR3, the full variable domain is DAGVTQSPTHLIKTRGQQVTLRCSPKSGHDTVSWYQQALGQGPQFIFQYYEEEERQRGNFPDRFSGHQFPNYSSELNVNALLLGDSALYLCASSYGTGGSYNSPLHFGNGTRLTVT.

This clonotype was recorded a few times. One junction end disagrees with the germline gene, perhaps due to a read error. The chain combines TRBV7-7 with TRBJ2-3, with D possibly being TRBD1 or TRBD2 (5 bases each). This CDR3 contains 12 residues. Germline assignment: CDR1 SSHAT and CDR2 FNYEAQ (reference sequence). The CDR3 nucleotides are TGTGCTAGCAGCTCGACTGGGGGTACGCAGTATTTT. Its protein is CASSSTGGTQYF.

The rearrangement joins TRBV6-5 to TRBJ2-6, with D possibly matching TRBD1 (5 bases). Germline V gene sequence: CDR1 MNHEY, CDR2 SVGAGI. V lost 3 bases and J lost 0, with 9 bases in between. This CDR3 spans 16 amino acids. CDR3 amino acids: CASSYKGPSGANVLTF. The CDR3 nucleotides read TGTGCCAGCAGTTATAAGGGGCCCTCTGGGGCCAACGTCCTGACTTTC.

The chain is built from TRBV7-9 and TRBJ2-3; D possibly corresponds to TRBD2 (6 bases). The CDR3 runs 16 residues. Trimming removed 5 bases from V and 0 bases from J, with 15 bases in between. Germline V gene data show CDR1 as SEHNR and CDR2 as FQNEAQ (reference sequence). CDR3 residues: CASSQRLEASTDTQYF. In DNA form, the CDR3 reads TGTGCCAGCAGCCAACGACTAGAAGCTAGCACAGATACGCAGTATTTT. The complete variable domain, with remaining parts taken from reference TRBV7-9 and TRBJ2-3, reads DTGVSQNPRHKITKRGQNVTFRCDPISEHNRLYWYRQTLGQGPEFLTYFQNEAQLEKSRLLSDRFSAERPKGSFSTLEIQRTEQGDSAMYLCASSQRLEASTDTQYFGPGTRLTVL.

The rearrangement uses TRBV11-2 and TRBJ1-1; no definite D call. Looked up from germline, CDR1 is SGHAT and CDR2 is FQNNGV. The CDR3 runs 13 residues. V lost 5 bases to trimming and J lost 0 bases, with 7 bases between them. The CDR3 sequence is CASSPQLNTEAFF. The CDR3 DNA reads TGTGCCAGCAGCCCTCAACTGAACACTGAAGCTTTCTTT.

A few counts support this clonotype. The J gene is TRBJ2-5, the V gene TRBV4-1, with 7 bases identical to TRBD1. Germline trimming cut 0 bases from V and 2 bases from J; bases unmatched to any gene: 9. The germline gives CDR1 MGHRA, CDR2 YSYEKL. This CDR3 is built from 17 residues. The CDR3: CASSQDPQGVIQETQYF. CDR3 DNA: TGCGCCAGCAGCCAAGACCCCCAGGGGGTAATTCAAGAGACCCAGTACTTC.

This clonotype occurred a few times. V and J are TRBV20-1 and TRBJ1-6; 8 nucleotides line up with TRBD1. The CDR3 totals 13 residues. Germline CDR1 and CDR2: DFQATT and SNEGSKA (reference sequence). J lost 6 bases, V lost 6 bases, and 4 bases had no gene match. CDR3 sequence: CSAQGAANSPLHF. In DNA, the CDR3 is TGCAGTGCGCAGGGGGCGGCTAATTCACCCCTCCACTTT.

The chain carries TRBV20-1 and TRBJ2-7; no definite D call. This CDR3 contains 13 residues. Per the germline V gene, CDR1 is DFQATT and CDR2 is SNEGSKA (reference sequence). Trimming stripped 3 bases from V and 5 bases from J, with 14 bases between. The CDR3 loop is CSARLGRFHEQYF. The CDR3 nucleotides are TGCAGTGCTAGGCTAGGACGGTTCCACGAGCAGTACTTC.

DNA of the CDR3: TGCGCCAGCCAGACTAGCGGGGGTGCAGATACGCAGTATTTT. This translates into CASQTSGGADTQYF. The V and J genes are TRBV5-1 and TRBJ2-3, with 12 bases that match TRBD2. The trim removed 7 bases at V and 4 bases at J, leaving 4 bases unmatched. The germline CDR1 and CDR2 sequences are SGHRS and YFSETQ. CDR3 length: 14 residues.